This TCR beta chain was sequenced during a study of identical twins. Points from the study as a whole: Cross-sectional statistical analysis, not tracking of the same donors, underpinned the conclusions.

Template switching added a universal primer binding site, and final cDNA carried unique molecular identifiers. TCRdb reprocessed the 5' RACE reads via MiXCR and lists one record per CDR3 protein. The sample lists 240,000 or so distinct CDR3 sequences; about 7% were seen once. This clonotype was detected many times. The antigen is unknown. The CDR3 is 15 residues long. V was pared by 3 bases and J by 10 bases, with 10 bases of the junction left unmatched. The same specimen was also included in a second study, on yellow fever vaccine responses in identical twins. That study adds: Twin vaccine T cell responses reportedly seemed partly convergent, partly personalized.

The sequenced material came from memory (CD45RO+) T cells sorted from blood. The chain has TRBV12-3 or TRBV12-4 and TRBJ2-1, with 9 bases fitting TRBD2. This clonotype was obtained from a woman younger than 30 in good health. The CDR3 DNA sequence: TGTGCCAGCAGTTTGGGGCGTAGGCTAGCGGGAGAGCAGTTCTTC. Amino acid sequence: CASSLGRRLAGEQFF.